This T cell receptor beta chain derives from a study of glioma-infiltrating T cells. V gave up 5 bases and J gave up 3 bases; unmatched junction bases: 5. CDR1 MNHEY and CDR2 SMNVEV come from the germline V gene (reference sequence). CDR3 length: 15 residues. The iRepertoire nested amplicon-rescue multiplex PCR amplified TCR alpha and beta CDR3s from RNA. Input was roughly 85-450 ng of tissue mRNA or PBMC total RNA. Via MiXCR, TCRdb re-called the multiplex PCR reads, giving one row per CDR3 protein. The sample lists about 94,000 distinct CDR3 sequences, 23% occurring once. Study results and caveats: Above-expected tissue-blood divergence occurred in all gliomas, most in low-grade ones. CDR3 overlap between tissue and blood was very small.

This clonotype showed up many times. Its specificity is unknown. The sequenced material came from glioma tissue, nonneoplastic brain tissue, or PBMCs (not recorded which). The chain employs TRBV27 and TRBJ2-2; 8 bases are a match to TRBD2. This receptor was obtained from a human donor with low-grade glioma or glioblastoma, undergoing nonglioma brain surgery, or in good health (not recorded which). The chain's CDR3 is CASSPGGDDTGELFF. DNA of the CDR3: TGTGCCAGCAGTCCGGGGGGGGATGACACCGGGGAGCTGTTTTTT.